This T cell receptor beta chain originates from a study of shared clonotypes between healthy human individuals. Study-wide background: The cohort comprised a couple of women and a few men. Their ages spanned 18 to 49 years.

This CDR3 contains 12 residues. Trimming removed 8 bases from V and 7 bases from J, with 15 bases in between. The germline V gene has CDR1 SNHLY and CDR2 FYNNEI. Study-level points and caveats: Larger richness was generally estimated for naive than memory subsets.

Free of recent acute infections or vaccinations, the donors were healthy HIV-negative adults. Each replicate PCR on the sorted subsets used 150 to 200 ng DNA (about 30,000 T cell genomes). The data were produced by immunoSEQ multiplex PCR, yet TCRdb's version contains in-frame clones alone and is incomplete. The sample yields hundreds of thousands of clones, approximately 79% seen once. As regards this clone: Its antigen is unidentified.

This sequence joins TRBV2 and TRBJ2-7; D possibly uses TRBD1 or TRBD2 (6 bases each). This receptor was identified in a woman in her twenties or thirties in good health. The sequenced sample was memory CD4+ T cells sorted from blood. The sample's subset: CD45RA-negative fraction. The CDR3 is CASRRGAGEQYF. The CDR3 DNA reads as TGTGCCAGCCGGAGGGGGGCAGGAGAGCAGTACTTC.